The 19 T cell receptor beta chains reported below all come from one sample, sequenced in a study of cytomegalovirus exposure and HLA in healthy donors. The PCR used 60 Vbeta and 13 Jbeta primers. TCRdb keeps only in-frame clones here, not all; method: immunoSEQ multiplex PCR. Recorded for this sample: 110,000 to 150,000 clones. The sequencing sample was made of PBMCs. Source of these receptors: a woman aged 18-29 years in good health and CMV-seronegative.

The chain carries TRBV7-9 and TRBJ1-6, with D possibly TRBD1 on 5 matching bases. CDR1 and CDR2 (germline): SEHNR, FQNEAQ (reference sequence). V lost 5 bases to trimming and J lost 3 bases, with 11 bases between them. The length of the CDR3 is 15 residues. The CDR3 sequence is CASSLQTVYNSPLHF. The CDR3 nucleotides read TGTGCCAGCAGCCTACAGACAGTCTATAATTCACCCCTCCACTTT.

This chain joins TRBV6-5 and TRBJ2-7; weak D call: TRBD1 (6 bases). CDR1 and CDR2 from the germline V gene are MNHEY and SVGAGI. Trimming cost V 6 bases and J 5 bases, with 20 bases left between them. The CDR3 runs to 15 residues. CDR3 sequence: CASRRGGTPVHEQYF. DNA for the CDR3: TGTGCCAGCAGGCGAGGGGGTACGCCCGTTCACGAGCAGTACTTC.

The J gene is TRBJ1-1, the V gene TRBV19; 8 bases are shared with TRBD1. Germline V lookup: CDR1 LNHDA, CDR2 SQIVND (reference sequence). The CDR3 runs to 13 residues. V dropped 3 bases and J dropped 8; count of bases not matched to a gene: 5. The CDR3 region is CASSMGQASEAFF. Written as DNA, the CDR3 is TGTGCCAGTAGTATGGGACAGGCCAGCGAAGCTTTCTTT.

With regard to this clone: The sample contains more than one DNA sequence encoding this CDR3. V and J are TRBV2 and TRBJ2-1; perhaps TRBD2 as D (5 bases). CDR1 is SNHLY and CDR2 is FYNNEI in the germline V gene. This CDR3 is built from 15 residues. Trimming removed 1 base from V and 0 bases from J, with 7 bases in between. The CDR3 region is CASSEGGSSYNEQFF. The CDR3 coding sequence is TGTGCCAGCAGTGAAGGAGGGAGCTCCTACAATGAGCAGTTCTTC.

This chain connects TRBV5-8 to TRBJ2-2; D is possibly TRBD2 (5 bases). The CDR3 has 14 amino acids. CDR1 and CDR2 from the germline V gene are SGHTS and YDEGEE. Between the trimmed V and J ends, which lost 4 bases and 4 bases, there was a span of 11 bases. CDR3 sequence: CASSPPRVTGELFF. The CDR3 DNA sequence: TGTGCCAGCAGCCCCCCGAGGGTCACCGGGGAGCTGTTTTTT.

V usage is TRBV19 and J usage is TRBJ1-5; TRBD1 aligns across 8 bases. This CDR3 region has 16 residues. The germline gives CDR1 LNHDA, CDR2 SQIVND (reference sequence). With 6 bases clipped from V and 1 base from J, the junction kept 8 bases outside the gene matches. CDR3 protein: CASSYLTGESNQPQHF. As DNA, the CDR3 is TGTGCCAGTAGCTACTTGACAGGGGAGAGCAATCAGCCCCAGCATTTT.

CDR3 in DNA: TGCGCCAGCAGCTTGGACACACACTCTGGAAACACCATATATTTT. It codes for CASSLDTHSGNTIYF. This chain joins TRBV5-1 and TRBJ1-3, with D hard to call. Trimming took off 0 bases at V and 0 bases at J, with 7 bases between the two ends. Per the germline V gene, CDR1 is SGHRS and CDR2 is YFSETQ. The CDR3 covers 15 residues. Filled out from reference TRBV5-1 and TRBJ1-3, the complete variable domain reads KAGVTQTPRYLIKTRGQQVTLSCSPISGHRSVSWYQQTPGQGLQFLFEYFSETQRNKGNFPGRFSGRQFSNSRSEMNVSTLELGDSALYLCASSLDTHSGNTIYFGEGSWLTVV.

This CDR3 reads CASSPGGSSSYEQYV. CDR3 in DNA: TGTGCCAGCAGCCCGGGCGGGTCATCCTCCTACGAGCAGTACGTC. The chain has TRBV6-1 and TRBJ2-7; weak D call: TRBD2 (5 bases). The CDR3 runs to 15 residues. The V gene lost 6 bases and the J gene lost 0 bases, with 15 bases spanning the gap. CDR1 is MNHNS, CDR2 SASEGT, per germline.

Notes on this clone: Its ends do not fully match the called genes, so a read error is possible. The CDR3 DNA reads TGTGCCAGCAGTGACCGACAGGGGGCCCCTTCACCCCTCCACTTC. Its translation: CASSDRQGAPSPLHF. The rearrangement joins TRBV6-1 to TRBJ1-6; 10 bases match TRBD1. The CDR3 sequence is 15 residues long. Germline assignment: CDR1 MNHNS and CDR2 SASEGT.

V gene TRBV6-1 combines with J gene TRBJ1-5; weak D call: TRBD1 (5 bases). Germline lookup yields CDR1 MNHNS and CDR2 SASEGT. The CDR3 consists of 16 residues. Trimming shortened V by 0 bases and J by 3 bases, and 12 bases separated the two germline ends. The CDR3 spells CASSEAWGGDNQPQHF. DNA of the CDR3: TGTGCCAGCAGTGAAGCTTGGGGGGGTGACAATCAGCCCCAGCATTTT.

The chain joins TRBV4-3 to TRBJ2-3; 12 positions match TRBD1. CDR3 size: 17 residues. CDR1 is LGHNA, CDR2 YSLEER, per germline. Germline trimming cut 4 bases from V and 4 bases from J; bases unmatched to any gene: 9. The CDR3 loop is CASSPSGTGGMADTQYF. The DNA for the CDR3 is TGCGCCAGCAGCCCATCCGGGACAGGGGGCATGGCAGATACGCAGTATTTT.

The chain is built from TRBV7-9 and TRBJ1-1, with D possibly being TRBD1 (6 bases). The V and J ends lost 5 bases and 6 bases respectively, with 16 bases between them. Germline V gene data show CDR1 as SEHNR and CDR2 as FQNEAQ (reference sequence). The CDR3 length is 14 residues. CDR3: CASSTTPTGSEAFF. CDR3 DNA sequence: TGTGCCAGCAGCACCACCCCGACAGGTTCTGAAGCTTTCTTT.

This chain links TRBV4-1 with TRBJ2-3; 11 bases agree with TRBD2. This CDR3 comprises 17 residues. CDR1 MGHRA and CDR2 YSYEKL come from the germline V gene. The V gene end was trimmed by 6 bases and the J gene end by 5 bases; junction bases not matched to a gene: 13. The CDR3 DNA is TGCGCCAGCAGTCCCTCCAAACTAGCGGGAGAGGAAGATACGCAGTATTTT. Its translation: CASSPSKLAGEEDTQYF.

V gene TRBV27 combines with J gene TRBJ2-5; D not resolved. Germline CDR1 reads MNHEY; CDR2 reads SMNVEV (reference sequence). This CDR3 contains 13 residues. Trimming stripped 0 bases from V and 3 bases from J, with 5 bases between. The CDR3 loop reads CASSLSRKETQYF. CDR3 DNA sequence: TGTGCCAGCAGTTTATCGAGAAAAGAGACCCAGTACTTC.

This rearrangement joins TRBV4-1 to TRBJ1-1; a possible D gene is TRBD1 (5 bases). Between the trimmed V and J ends, which lost 1 base and 8 bases, there was a span of 20 bases. The CDR3 is 16 amino acids. Germline values: CDR1 MGHRA, CDR2 YSYEKL. CDR3 sequence reads: CASSQVQRQPGNEAFF. CDR3 nucleotide sequence: TGCGCCAGCAGCCAAGTCCAGAGGCAGCCAGGGAACGAAGCTTTCTTT.

V and J are TRBV5-1 and TRBJ1-3; D remains unclear. Germline values: CDR1 SGHRS, CDR2 YFSETQ. Trimming shortened V by 0 bases and J by 1 base, and 8 bases separated the two germline ends. The CDR3 has 15 residues. The CDR3 nucleotides are TGCGCCAGCAGCTTGGGGGAGATATCTGGAAACACCATATATTTT. Its translation: CASSLGEISGNTIYF. Complete variable domain (other parts from reference TRBV5-1 and TRBJ1-3): KAGVTQTPRYLIKTRGQQVTLSCSPISGHRSVSWYQQTPGQGLQFLFEYFSETQRNKGNFPGRFSGRQFSNSRSEMNVSTLELGDSALYLCASSLGEISGNTIYFGEGSWLTVV.

The rearrangement joins TRBV5-4 to TRBJ1-2; D is ambiguous. CDR3 length: 13 residues. V gave up 2 bases and J gave up 2 bases, with 7 bases separating them. Germline V lookup: CDR1 SGHNT, CDR2 YYREEE (reference sequence). The CDR3 here is CASSFTINYGYTF. As DNA, the CDR3 is TGTGCCAGCAGCTTCACAATCAACTATGGCTACACCTTC.

The chain uses TRBV5-1 and TRBJ2-1; D might be TRBD2 (6 bases). CDR3 size: 15 residues. The germline CDR1 and CDR2 sequences are SGHRS and YFSETQ. Trimming removed 1 base from V and 4 bases from J, with 12 bases in between. The CDR3 reads CASSLSGTEYNEQFF. Written as DNA, the CDR3 is TGCGCCAGCAGCTTGTCCGGGACTGAATACAATGAGCAGTTCTTC.

The V and J genes are TRBV4-1 and TRBJ2-5; no reliable D call. Per the germline V gene, CDR1 is MGHRA and CDR2 is YSYEKL. CDR3 length equals 14 residues. The ends were cut back, 4 bases at V and 5 bases at J, with 14 bases in the middle. This chain's CDR3 is CASSLVGSLETQYF. The DNA of the CDR3 is TGCGCCAGCAGCCTCGTGGGTAGCCTGGAGACCCAGTACTTC.